The 24 T cell receptor beta chains reported below all come from one sample, sequenced in a study of blood T cell repertoires in COVID-19. Some clones are missing from TCRdb's copy, which holds only in-frame ones; the method was immunoSEQ multiplex PCR. The repertoire consists of some 200,000 clones, with around 82% occurring once and the leading ten covering about 5%. The sample taken for sequencing was PBMCs or T cells enriched from blood (not recorded which). All receptors derive from a woman aged 55-69 years with acute COVID-19.

The CDR3 is CASSPTLLRETQYF. The CDR3 coding sequence is TGTGCCAGCAGCCCCACCTTACTCCGAGAAACGCAGTATTTT. The V call is TRBV7-9, the J call TRBJ2-3; no reliable D call. V lost 5 bases and J 9 bases, leaving 18 bases between the germline ends. The germline V gene encodes CDR1 SEHNR and CDR2 FQNEAQ (reference sequence). The CDR3 covers 14 residues.

V gene TRBV3-1 (or the pseudogene TRBV3-2) combines with J gene TRBJ2-1; D remains unclear. Germline V CDR1 and CDR2: LGHDT, YNNKEL (reference sequence). The CDR3 sequence is 16 residues long. Trimming took 1 base from V and 0 from J, leaving 10 bases between them. CDR3 bases: TGTGCCAGCAGCCAAGTTAGCACCAGCTCCTACAATGAGCAGTTCTTC. Protein sequence: CASSQVSTSSYNEQFF.

V is TRBV14 and J is TRBJ2-6; 10 bases agree with TRBD1. There are 17 residues in the CDR3. Germline V gene data show CDR1 as SGHDN and CDR2 as FVKESK. The V and J ends lost 4 bases and 2 bases, in that order; junction bases with no gene match: 5. The CDR3 here is CASSRRQGAPGANVLTF. CDR3 nucleotides: TGTGCCAGCAGCCGCCGACAGGGGGCGCCTGGGGCCAACGTCCTGACTTTC. Using reference TRBV14 and TRBJ2-6 for the parts outside the CDR3, the full variable domain is EAGVTQFPSHSVIEKGQTVTLRCDPISGHDNLYWYRRVMGKEIKFLLHFVKESKQDESGMPNNRFLAERTGGTYSTLKVQPAELEDSGVYFCASSRRQGAPGANVLTFGAGSRLTVL.

The V gene is TRBV4-3, the J gene TRBJ1-2; no reliable D call. Germline-derived CDR1 and CDR2 are LGHNA and YSLEER. CDR3 length: 15 residues. V shed 0 bases and J shed 4 bases, with 12 bases lying between them. The DNA of the CDR3 is TGCGCCAGCAGCCAAGAAATCGGGGTTAGCTATGGCTACACCTTC. The encoded protein is CASSQEIGVSYGYTF.

The rearrangement links TRBV6-4 to TRBJ2-7; no clear D gene. Germline CDR1 MRHNA, CDR2 SNTAGT. The CDR3 loop spans 18 amino acids. V dropped 0 bases and J dropped 0 bases, with 18 bases sitting between them. The CDR3 DNA sequence: TGTGCCAGCAGTGACTCGTTTTTGGGCGCGCCCGACTCCTACGAGCAGTACGTC. As protein: CASSDSFLGAPDSYEQYV.

The rearrangement links TRBV7-2 to TRBJ2-2; D unclear. Deletions cut 2 bases from V and 0 bases from J, with 7 bases between. There are 15 residues in the CDR3. Germline CDR1 reads SGHTA; CDR2 reads FQGNSA. As DNA, the CDR3 is TGTGCCAGCAGCTTACGCAGGACGAACACCGGGGAGCTGTTTTTT. This codes for CASSLRRTNTGELFF.

V gene TRBV4-1 combines with J gene TRBJ2-5, with D perhaps matching TRBD1 (6 bases). Looked up from germline, CDR1 is MGHRA and CDR2 is YSYEKL. The CDR3 length is 16 residues. V was cut by 1 base and J by 2 bases, with 14 bases left in between. CDR3 loop: CASSQAGAKIQETQYF. As DNA, the CDR3 is TGCGCCAGCAGCCAAGCAGGGGCCAAGATTCAAGAGACCCAGTACTTC.

CDR3 sequence (DNA): TGTGCCAGCACCAGACAGGCCATTAGCACAGATACGCAGTATTTT. Protein: CASTRQAISTDTQYF. V and J are TRBV9 and TRBJ2-3; D is perhaps TRBD1 (6 bases). Germline assignment: CDR1 SGDLS and CDR2 YYNGEE. The V gene lost 6 bases and the J gene lost 0 bases, with 14 bases spanning the gap. The CDR3 extends over 15 amino acids.

The chain recombines TRBV11-3 with TRBJ2-3; the D gene is possibly TRBD1 (5 bases). Germline V gene sequence: CDR1 SGHNT, CDR2 YENEEA. V shed 4 bases and J shed 1 base, with 9 bases lying between them. CDR3 length equals 14 residues. In nucleotides, the CDR3 is TGTGCCAGCAGCTCAGGGATTCGCACAGATACGCAGTATTTT. Amino acid sequence: CASSSGIRTDTQYF.

The chain joins TRBV6-2 or TRBV6-3 to TRBJ2-3, with 8 bases aligning to TRBD2. CDR1 and CDR2 from the germline V gene are MNHEY and SVGEGT. J was trimmed by 2 bases and V by 6 bases; bases with no gene match: 7. There are 15 residues in the CDR3. The CDR3 coding sequence is TGTGCCAGCAGGCCTTTGCGGGGGGACACAGATACGCAGTATTTT. Translation gives CASRPLRGDTDTQYF.

This clone was seen only once. The J gene is TRBJ2-5, the V gene TRBV4-2; D is possibly TRBD1 (5 bases). CDR3 length: 16 residues. V was trimmed by 1 base and J by 2 bases, leaving 14 bases between them. The germline V gene encodes CDR1 LGHNA and CDR2 YNFKEQ. CDR3 DNA: TGTGCCAGCAGCCAAGGATTCGCAGGGAAACAAGAGACCCAGTACTTC. Translation: CASSQGFAGKQETQYF.

About this clone: One junction end does not reproduce the germline sequence, and a read error may be involved. The rearrangement links TRBV11-2 to TRBJ2-7, with D possibly being TRBD1 (8 bases). This CDR3 is built from 16 residues. From germline, CDR1 is SGHAT and CDR2 FQNNGV. In DNA form, the CDR3 reads TGTGCCAGCAGCTTATCACAGGGACAGGTAGGACTAGAGCTGTACTTC. Its protein is CASSLSQGQVGLELYF.

J is TRBJ2-1 and V is TRBV4-3; 8 bases align to TRBD2. Looked up from germline, CDR1 is LGHNA and CDR2 is YSLEER. The V segment lost 4 bases and the J segment 0 bases; nucleotides outside the gene matches: 2. This CDR3 has 15 residues. CDR3 sequence (DNA): TGCGCCAGCAGCCCACTAGCGGCCTCCTACAATGAGCAGTTCTTC. This translates into CASSPLAASYNEQFF.

The rearrangement links TRBV11-3 to TRBJ1-2, with a weak D call TRBD1 (5 bases). CDR1 and CDR2 (germline): SGHNT, YENEEA. Trimming took off 4 bases at V and 6 bases at J, with 12 bases between the two ends. There are 13 residues in the CDR3. The CDR3 sequence is CASSYAGSHGYTF. In DNA, the CDR3 is TGTGCCAGCAGCTACGCAGGGTCGCATGGCTACACCTTC. Full variable domain (rest looked up from reference TRBV11-3 and TRBJ1-2): EAGVVQSPRYKIIEKKQPVAFWCNPISGHNTLYWYLQNLGQGPELLIRYENEEAVDDSQLPKDRFSAERLKGVDSTLKIQPAELGDSAVYLCASSYAGSHGYTFGSGTRLTVV.

This clone came up once. The V and J genes are TRBV12-3 or TRBV12-4 and TRBJ1-1; D is ambiguous. The CDR3 length is 12 residues. V was cut by 4 bases and J by 8 bases, with 11 bases left in between. CDR3 DNA sequence: TGTGCCAGCAGTTCCGGGAGTTACGAAGCTTTCTTT. Translating it yields CASSSGSYEAFF.

The chain carries TRBV27 and TRBJ2-7; D is unresolved. V lost 3 bases and J 1 base, leaving 7 bases between the germline ends. The length of the CDR3 is 13 residues. The germline CDR1 and CDR2 sequences are MNHEY and SMNVEV (reference sequence). The CDR3 spells CASSLVQSYEQYF. In nucleotides, the CDR3 is TGTGCCAGCAGTTTGGTACAGTCCTACGAGCAGTACTTC.

This clone came up once. V is TRBV6-5 and J is TRBJ2-2; D is unclear. Germline-derived CDR1 and CDR2 are MNHEY and SVGAGI. The CDR3 is 13 amino acids. V lost 6 bases to trimming and J lost 4 bases, with 9 bases between them. The CDR3 spells CASRRGPTGELFF. In DNA form, the CDR3 reads TGTGCCAGCAGACGTGGGCCCACCGGGGAGCTGTTTTTT.

The J gene is TRBJ2-7, the V gene TRBV30; possible D gene TRBD2, 5 bases. The CDR3 extends over 13 amino acids. Trimming removed 2 bases at V and 6 bases at J, with 14 bases between. Germline V gene data show CDR1 as GTSNPN and CDR2 as SVGIG (reference sequence). CDR3 amino acids: CAWSRDIVPEQYF. In DNA form, the CDR3 reads TGTGCCTGGAGTCGGGATATCGTCCCCGAGCAGTACTTC.

The rearrangement joins TRBV2 to TRBJ2-5; no reliable D call. CDR1 SNHLY and CDR2 FYNNEI come from the germline V gene. The CDR3 totals 11 residues. Trimming removed 8 bases at V and 3 bases at J, with 7 bases between. CDR3 nucleotide sequence: TGTGCCAGCGTTAGAAAAGAGACCCAGTACTTC. Amino acid sequence: CASVRKETQYF. The full variable domain, with the rest looked up from reference TRBV2 and TRBJ2-5, is EPEVTQTPSHQVTQMGQEVILRCVPISNHLYFYWYRQILGQKVEFLVSFYNNEISEKSEIFDDQFSVERPDGSNFTLKIRSTKLEDSAMYFCASVRKETQYFGPGTRLLVL.

The rearrangement uses TRBV7-8 and TRBJ2-2, with 8 bases aligning to TRBD2. Germline V gene lookup returns CDR1 SGHVS and CDR2 FQNEAQ. V trimming: 6 bases; J trimming: 6 bases; junction bases outside the gene matches: 6. The CDR3 contains 14 residues. The CDR3 loop is CASRRPAGAGELFF. CDR3 DNA sequence: TGTGCCAGCAGGCGTCCAGCGGGAGCCGGGGAGCTGTTTTTT.

V and J are TRBV18 and TRBJ2-7, with 8 bases aligning to TRBD2. This CDR3 comprises 14 residues. V shed 0 bases, J shed 6 bases, and the junction held 4 bases outside the gene matches. From germline, CDR1 is KGHSH and CDR2 LQKENI. The CDR3 DNA follows: TGTGCCAGCTCACCACCGGGGCTAGCGGGCGAGCAGTACTTC. The encoded protein is CASSPPGLAGEQYF. The variable domain in full, with the rest retrieved from reference TRBV18 and TRBJ2-7, is NAGVMQNPRHLVRRRGQEARLRCSPMKGHSHVYWYRQLPEEGLKFMVYLQKENIIDESGMPKERFSAEFPKEGPSILRIQQVVRGDSAAYFCASSPPGLAGEQYFGPGTRLTVT.

The rearrangement joins TRBV2 to TRBJ2-1; D is unresolved. This CDR3 is 16 amino acids long. The germline gives CDR1 SNHLY, CDR2 FYNNEI. V was clipped by 1 base and J by 2 bases, with 12 bases between them. The CDR3 spells CASSEDAGGPYNEQFF. The CDR3 DNA is TGTGCCAGCAGTGAAGATGCTGGCGGCCCCTACAATGAGCAGTTCTTC. Drawing the rest from reference TRBV2 and TRBJ2-1, the complete variable domain is EPEVTQTPSHQVTQMGQEVILRCVPISNHLYFYWYRQILGQKVEFLVSFYNNEISEKSEIFDDQFSVERPDGSNFTLKIRSTKLEDSAMYFCASSEDAGGPYNEQFFGPGTRLTVL.

The rearrangement uses TRBV4-3 and TRBJ2-1; D is uncertain. Germline lookup yields CDR1 LGHNA and CDR2 YSLEER. Trimming removed 0 bases from V and 6 bases from J, with 9 bases in between. The CDR3 is made up of 14 amino acids. CDR3 region: CASSQERLSNEQFF. DNA for the CDR3: TGCGCCAGCAGCCAAGAGAGGCTATCCAATGAGCAGTTCTTC.

This chain joins TRBV4-2 and TRBJ2-1, with D hard to call. The germline V gene encodes CDR1 LGHNA and CDR2 YNFKEQ. V was shortened by 6 bases and J by 10 bases, with 10 bases between the two germline ends. The CDR3 is 11 amino acids. CDR3 DNA: TGTGCCAGCAGTCTCCGGTCCGAGCAGTTCTTC. The encoded protein is CASSLRSEQFF.